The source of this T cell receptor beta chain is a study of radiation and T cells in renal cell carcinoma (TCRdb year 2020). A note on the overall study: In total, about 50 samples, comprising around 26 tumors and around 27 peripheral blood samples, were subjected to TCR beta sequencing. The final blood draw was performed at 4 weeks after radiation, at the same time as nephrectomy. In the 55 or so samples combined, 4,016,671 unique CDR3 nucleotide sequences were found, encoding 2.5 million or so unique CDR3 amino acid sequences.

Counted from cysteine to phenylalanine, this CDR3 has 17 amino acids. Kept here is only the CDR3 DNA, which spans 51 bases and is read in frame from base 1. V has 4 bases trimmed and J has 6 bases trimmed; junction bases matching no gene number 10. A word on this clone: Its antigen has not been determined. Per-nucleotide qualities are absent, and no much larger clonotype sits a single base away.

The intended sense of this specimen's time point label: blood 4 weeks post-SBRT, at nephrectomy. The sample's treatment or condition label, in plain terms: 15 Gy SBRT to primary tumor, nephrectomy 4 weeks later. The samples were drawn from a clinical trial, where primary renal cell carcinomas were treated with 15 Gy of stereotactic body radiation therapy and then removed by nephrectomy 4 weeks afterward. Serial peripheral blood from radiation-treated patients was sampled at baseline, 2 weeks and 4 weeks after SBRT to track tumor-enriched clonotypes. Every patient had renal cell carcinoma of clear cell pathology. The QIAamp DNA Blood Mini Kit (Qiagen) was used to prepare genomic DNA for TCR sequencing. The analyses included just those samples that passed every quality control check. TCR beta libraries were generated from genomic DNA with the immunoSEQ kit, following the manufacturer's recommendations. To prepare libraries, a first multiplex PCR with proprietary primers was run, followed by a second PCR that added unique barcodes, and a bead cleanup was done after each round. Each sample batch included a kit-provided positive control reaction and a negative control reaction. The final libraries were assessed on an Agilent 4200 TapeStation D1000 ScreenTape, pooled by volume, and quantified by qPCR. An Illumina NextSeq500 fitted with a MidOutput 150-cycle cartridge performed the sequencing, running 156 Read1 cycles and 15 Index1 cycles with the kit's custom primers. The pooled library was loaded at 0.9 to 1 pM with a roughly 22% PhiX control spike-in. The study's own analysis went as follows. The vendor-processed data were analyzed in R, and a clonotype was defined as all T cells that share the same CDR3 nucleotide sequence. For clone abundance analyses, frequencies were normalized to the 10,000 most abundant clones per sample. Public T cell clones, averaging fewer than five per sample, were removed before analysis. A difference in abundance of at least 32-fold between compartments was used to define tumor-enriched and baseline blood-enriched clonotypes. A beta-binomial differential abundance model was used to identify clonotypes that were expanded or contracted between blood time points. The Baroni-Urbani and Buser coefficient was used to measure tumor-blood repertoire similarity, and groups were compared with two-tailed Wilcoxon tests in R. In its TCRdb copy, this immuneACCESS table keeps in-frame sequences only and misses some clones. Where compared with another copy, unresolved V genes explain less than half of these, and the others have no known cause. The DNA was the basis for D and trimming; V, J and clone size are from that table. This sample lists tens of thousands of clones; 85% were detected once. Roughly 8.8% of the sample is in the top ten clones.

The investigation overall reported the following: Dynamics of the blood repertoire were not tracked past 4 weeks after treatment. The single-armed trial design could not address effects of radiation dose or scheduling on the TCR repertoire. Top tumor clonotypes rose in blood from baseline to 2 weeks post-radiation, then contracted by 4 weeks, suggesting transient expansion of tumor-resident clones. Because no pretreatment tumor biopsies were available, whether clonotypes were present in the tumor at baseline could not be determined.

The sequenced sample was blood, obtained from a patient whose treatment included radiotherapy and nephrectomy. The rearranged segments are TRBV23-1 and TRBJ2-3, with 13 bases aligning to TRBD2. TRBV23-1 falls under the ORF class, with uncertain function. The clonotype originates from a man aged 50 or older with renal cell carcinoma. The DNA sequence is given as TGCGCCAGCAGTCGTCCGGGACTAGCGGGGTATGTTGATACGCAGTATTTT. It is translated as CASSRPGLAGYVDTQYF.